This T cell receptor beta chain was recorded in a study of Graves' ophthalmopathy and Graves' hyperthyroidism. Study summary: Pretreatment peripheral blood was obtained at initial diagnosis.

This clonotype was detected ten times or more. By definition, stable hyperthyroidism involved no ophthalmopathy within 18 months of follow-up. Hyperthyroidism patients were newly diagnosed, under 2 months' duration, aged 18 to 65. Clinical symptoms, serum thyroxine, TRAb, thyroid ultrasound and orbital computed tomography determined diagnosis. RNA transcripts provided the template for amplifying TCR beta CDR3 regions. Second-round multiplex PCR came after first-round RT-PCR with HTBI primers. Using its own MiXCR run on the multiplex PCR reads, TCRdb lists one record per CDR3 protein. This table has hundreds of thousands of distinct CDR3 sequences, over 15% appearing once. The sequenced material came from peripheral blood. The source is a young woman with stable Graves' hyperthyroidism.

The CDR3 DNA reads as TGTGCCAGCAGGCCACAGGGACGCTATGGCTACACCTTC. Translated: CASRPQGRYGYTF. The chain has TRBV12-3 or TRBV12-4 and TRBJ1-2, with a tentative D call TRBD1 (6 bases). The V end lost 6 bases, the J end lost 4 bases, and 12 bases lay between the germline ends. The CDR3 has 13 residues.